Below, 10 T cell receptor beta chains from the same sample are listed, as sequenced in a study of tumor and adjacent non-tumor tissue in lung cancer. RNA was extracted from bulk tissue without any cell sorting. Distant lung tissue was collected more than 3 cm away from the tumor edge. Three rounds of nested PCR, following a modified ARM-PCR protocol, produced the TCRbeta library. TCRdb fed the multiplex PCR reads into MiXCR, producing one record per CDR3 protein. The sample records almost 75,000 distinct CDR3 sequences, approximately 68% being singletons. The sequencing sample was made of distant non-tumor lung tissue. The receptors shown here come from a woman aged 45-59 years with non-small cell lung cancer.

This clonotype was seen a handful of times. The germline gene is not matched at one end of the junction; a read error may be the cause. This chain uses TRBV11-2 with TRBJ2-7; D is unresolved. The CDR3 consists of 15 residues. CDR1 is SGHAT, CDR2 FQNNGV, per germline. The CDR3 region is CASNSDPTETYELYF. The CDR3 nucleotides read TGTGCCAGCAACTCCGATCCTACGGAGACCTACGAGCTGTACTTC.

This clonotype was seen many times. One end of the junction does not line up with germline, which may come from a read error. The chain carries TRBV28 and TRBJ2-3; 9 bases agree with TRBD2. This CDR3 contains 12 residues. Per germline, CDR1 MDHEN and CDR2 SYDVKM. For the CDR3, the DNA is TGTGCCAGCAGGACTAGCGGTGCCCTCGTCCATTTT. Translating it yields CASRTSGALVHF.

Turning to this clonotype: A junction boundary mismatches the germline segment, possibly from a read error. The chain recombines TRBV11-1 with TRBJ1-1; D is undetermined. Looked up from germline, CDR1 is SGHAT and CDR2 is FQDESV (reference sequence). This CDR3 is built from 14 residues. In DNA form, the CDR3 reads TGTGCCAGCAGCTTGAAGGAGCTAAACATTGAAGCTTTCTTT. This sequence encodes CASSLKELNIEAFF.

This clonotype came up many times. V and J are TRBV29-1 and TRBJ1-1, with TRBD1 matching over 9 bases. Trimming removed 3 bases from V and 11 bases from J; junction bases left unmatched: 10. Germline V gene data show CDR1 as SQVTM and CDR2 as ANQGSEA. CDR3 length equals 13 residues. CDR3 amino acids: CSVDPIGTGFAFF. The DNA of the CDR3 is TGCAGCGTTGACCCAATAGGGACAGGGTTTGCTTTCTTT.

Of note for this clonotype: A much larger clone lies one base from this, so it may be a read error. The chain combines TRBV10-3 with TRBJ2-5; TRBD1 matches 7 bases. Germline CDR1 is ENHRY and CDR2 is SYGVKD. The CDR3 spans 13 residues. V lost 3 bases to trimming and J lost 5 bases; unmatched junction nucleotides: 3. CDR3 nucleotide sequence: TGTGCCATCAGTGAACCGACAGGGGAGACCCAGTACTTC. Encoded protein: CAISEPTGETQYF.

This clonotype was recorded at least ten times. This chain uses TRBV13 with TRBJ1-2, with TRBD1 as a possible D gene (6 bases). Deletions cut 2 bases from V and 8 bases from J, with 15 bases between. The CDR3 extends over 14 amino acids. Looked up from germline, CDR1 is PRHDT and CDR2 is FYEKMQ (reference sequence). CDR3 DNA sequence: TGTGCCAGCAGCTTAAAGGGGGATCGAGAAGGCTACACCTTC. Protein sequence: CASSLKGDREGYTF.

Worth noting for this clonotype: This CDR3 is missing its conserved last phenylalanine or tryptophan, likely due to a read error. The chain carries TRBV7-9 and TRBJ2-7; 7 bases align to TRBD1. Trimming at V came to 5 bases and at J to 2 bases, leaving 6 bases not matched to a gene. CDR3 size: 14 residues. Germline V gene data show CDR1 as SEHNR and CDR2 as FQNEAQ (reference sequence). The chain's CDR3 is CASSTDRTAYEQYL. The CDR3 DNA is TGTGCCAGCAGCACGGACAGGACGGCCTACGAGCAGTACCTC.

This clonotype is a singleton in its sample. The junction differs from germline at one of its ends, possibly a read error. V and J are TRBV28 and TRBJ1-5; tentatively, D is TRBD1 (5 bases). This CDR3 is built from 14 residues. Germline V gene lookup returns CDR1 MDHEN and CDR2 SYDVKM. CDR3: CASGSGGSNQAQHF. In nucleotides, the CDR3 is TGTGCCAGCGGTTCGGGGGGGAGCAATCAGGCCCAGCATTTT.

Concerning this clonotype itself: Given a much more abundant clone one base away, this may be a read error. The rearrangement uses TRBV7-8 and TRBJ2-5; 10 bases are shared with TRBD2. The CDR3 runs to 18 residues. From germline, CDR1 is SGHVS and CDR2 FQNEAQ. Germline trimming cut 0 bases from V and 1 base from J; bases unmatched to any gene: 8. The CDR3 DNA sequence: TGTGCCAGCAGCTTAGCTCTAGCGGGAGAGCAGGTCCAAGAGACCCAGTACTTC. Its protein is CASSLALAGEQVQETQYF.

Of note for this clonotype: It is likely a read error, because the conserved phenylalanine at the end of the CDR3 is missing. The CDR3 DNA sequence: TGTGCCTTAAGTACAGGGAATACTGAAGCTTTCTGT. Translating gives CALSTGNTEAFC. V and J are TRBV5-4 and TRBJ1-1; D might be TRBD1 (6 bases). CDR1 and CDR2 (germline): SGHNT, YYREEE (reference sequence). V was cut by 10 bases and J by 5 bases, with 15 bases left in between. The CDR3 is 12 amino acids.